A selection of T cell receptor beta chains follows, all from one sample in a study of cytomegalovirus exposure and HLA in healthy donors. Produced via immunoSEQ multiplex PCR; TCRdb's table is partial and in-frame only. Found here are 70,000 to 80,000 clones, around 82% of them singletons; the top ten hold about 1.9%. The sequenced sample was PBMCs. These receptors originate from a man aged 18 to 30 in good health and CMV-seronegative. Each CDR3 is given with its conserved first and last residue. The order of the fields is V gene, J gene, D gene, clone size, CDR3 protein, CDR3 DNA. The D gene is left open where the match is weak. Only some rows state a clone size, as once, few, many or a class for expanded clones.

>TRBV28|TRBJ2-2|TRBD1|.
CASSFSRGLTGELFF
TGTGCCAGCAGTTTTAGCAGGGGGTTGACCGGGGAGCTGTTTTTT
>TRBV19|TRBJ1-6|.|.
CASSGNSPLHF
TGTGCCAGTTCAGGGAATTCACCCCTCCACTTT
>TRBV7-8|TRBJ1-2|.|.
CASSLGLGVYGYTF
TGTGCCAGCAGCCTGGGGTTGGGAGTATATGGCTACACCTTC
>TRBV5-4|TRBJ2-3|.|.
CASSLGRDQGTQYF
TGTGCCAGCAGCTTGGGACGGGACCAGGGGACGCAGTATTTT
>TRBV6-6|TRBJ1-2|.|.
CASSGHGGSGGYTF
TGTGCCAGCAGCGGACACGGTGGATCCGGGGGCTACACCTTC
>TRBV19|TRBJ2-7|.|.
CASSHFGTSREQYF
TGTGCCAGTAGCCATTTTGGGACATCGAGGGAGCAGTACTTC
>TRBV13|TRBJ2-5|.|.
CASSRQGRGETQYF
TGTGCCAGCAGCCGCCAGGGACGGGGGGAGACCCAGTACTTC
>TRBV30|TRBJ2-7|TRBD1|.
CAWSGTGGEQYF
TGTGCCTGGAGTGGGACAGGGGGCGAGCAGTACTTC
>TRBV28|TRBJ1-4|TRBD1|.
CASSLTGGRDMKKLFF
TGTGCCAGCAGTCTCACAGGGGGTAGGGACATGAAAAAACTGTTTTTT
>TRBV6-5|TRBJ2-7|.|.
CASSYSGTFQTYEQYF
TGTGCCAGCAGTTACAGTGGGACATTTCAAACCTACGAGCAGTACTTC
>TRBV25-1|TRBJ1-1|.|few
CASSPARGFTEAFF
TGTGCCAGCAGCCCGGCCAGGGGCTTTACTGAAGCTTTCTTT
>TRBV6-1|TRBJ2-2|TRBD2|.
CASSELAGDTGELFF
TGTGCCAGCAGTGAACTAGCGGGGGACACCGGGGAGCTGTTTTTT
>TRBV9|TRBJ2-7|TRBD1|.
CASSVAGGGEQYF
TGTGCCAGCAGCGTTGCAGGGGGCGGAGAGCAGTACTTC
>TRBV9|TRBJ1-5|TRBD1|.
CASSAGTANQPQHF
TGTGCCAGCAGCGCGGGGACAGCGAATCAGCCCCAGCATTTT
>TRBV30|TRBJ1-5|TRBD1|.
CAWSGGQGAYQPQHF
TGTGCCTGGAGTGGGGGACAGGGGGCCTATCAGCCCCAGCATTTT
>TRBV7-2|TRBJ2-2|.|.
CASSLARSGELFF
TGTGCCAGCAGCTTAGCCAGGTCCGGGGAGCTGTTTTTT
>TRBV6-5|TRBJ2-1|.|.
CASSYSFSGNEQFF
TGTGCCAGCAGTTATAGTTTTTCGGGGAATGAGCAGTTCTTC
>TRBV12-5|TRBJ2-1|TRBD2|.
CASGLVLGRLSYEQFF
TGTGCTAGTGGTTTGGTACTCGGGAGGCTGAGCTATGAGCAGTTCTTC
>TRBV28|TRBJ1-2|.|.
CASSQRAAGWGYTF
TGTGCCAGCAGCCAACGAGCAGCGGGCTGGGGCTACACCTTC
>TRBV19|TRBJ2-7|.|.
CASSPPGSYEQYF
TGTGCCAGTAGCCCTCCCGGGTCCTACGAGCAGTACTTC
>TRBV27|TRBJ1-5|TRBD1|.
CASRTRGGFGQPQHF
TGTGCCAGCAGGACGAGAGGGGGCTTTGGTCAGCCCCAGCATTTT
>TRBV27|TRBJ2-5|TRBD2|.
CASSSLAGGPGETQYF
TGTGCCAGCAGTTCTTTAGCGGGAGGGCCGGGAGAGACCCAGTACTTC
>TRBV30|TRBJ2-1|TRBD2|.
CAWFGGTSGPSSYNEQFF
TGTGCCTGGTTTGGGGGGACTAGCGGTCCCAGCTCCTACAATGAGCAGTTCTTC
>TRBV6-1|TRBJ1-3|.|.
CASSGLTAKGGNTIYF
TGTGCCAGCAGTGGGCTGACAGCAAAGGGTGGAAACACCATATATTTT
>TRBV21-1|TRBJ2-7|.|.
CASSNSSGGHCRPYEQYF
TGTGCCAGCAGCAATTCATCAGGGGGCCATTGCAGGCCCTACGAGCAGTACTTC
>TRBV5-5|TRBJ2-7|TRBD1|.
CASSAPGQGRTYEQYF
TGTGCCAGCAGCGCGCCGGGACAGGGTAGGACCTACGAGCAGTACTTC
>TRBV30|TRBJ1-3|.|.
CGSQGLRGNTIYF
TGTGGGTCACAGGGATTGCGAGGAAACACCATATATTTT
>TRBV19|TRBJ2-3|.|.
CASSPGPATDTQYF
TGTGCCAGTAGTCCAGGGCCGGCCACAGATACGCAGTATTTT
>TRBV30|TRBJ2-1|.|.
CAWSVQNSYNEQFF
TGTGCCTGGAGTGTACAGAATTCCTACAATGAGCAGTTCTTC
>TRBV4-1|TRBJ1-5|TRBD1|.
CASSQYPGTGGGQPQHF
TGCGCCAGCAGCCAGTATCCCGGGACAGGGGGGGGCCAGCCCCAGCATTTT
>TRBV7-9|TRBJ1-1|.|.
CASSESLGANTEAFF
TGTGCCAGCAGCGAATCACTGGGGGCGAACACTGAAGCTTTCTTT
>TRBV28|TRBJ1-5|.|.
CASSLSVLGNQPQHF
TGTGCCAGCAGTTTATCGGTATTGGGCAATCAGCCCCAGCATTTT
>TRBV4-3|TRBJ2-7|.|.
CASSQDRWDNYEQYF
TGCGCCAGCAGCCAAGATAGGTGGGACAACTACGAGCAGTACTTC
>TRBV5-4|TRBJ2-3|.|.
CASSQDVGGGVTDTQYF
TGTGCCAGCAGCCAAGATGTGGGAGGGGGGGTCACAGATACGCAGTATTTT